This entry features one T cell receptor (beta chain) sequence. The clone's antigen remains unknown. No quality values exist for individual bases; no much larger clone is one base distant. Taken from cysteine to phenylalanine, the CDR3 has 14 residues. Only the CDR3 region is kept as DNA, spanning 42 bases read in frame from base 1. From the germline V gene, CDR1 is SGHAT and CDR2 is FQNNGV. V gives up 5 bases and J gives up 4 bases, and the segment between their germline ends measures 14 bases. The library was produced with the immunoSEQ multiplex PCR assay. For the multiplex PCR, a mixture combining 60 forward primers for TCR Vbeta segments and 13 reverse primers for TCR Jbeta segments was used. Amplification of the CDR3 region of rearranged TCR beta genes was performed with a multiplex PCR assay on genomic DNA. The Illumina HiSeq System was used to sequence the amplified TCR beta libraries as 87-base-pair reads. Regarding the original processing steps: Across the 670 or so repertoires, a later analysis counted 80 million or so unique TCR beta chains, roughly 11 million of which were shared by at least two donors. Raw reads were error-corrected and collapsed into unique sequences by a nearest-neighbor algorithm in which closely related sequences were merged to remove PCR and sequencing errors. Alignment of CDR3 sequences to IMGT reference sequences was used to assign V, D and J gene segments. For a sequence to be retained, a match of at least six nucleotides was required to both a V gene segment and a J gene segment. Rearrangements were called productive when the CDR3 lacked stop codons and stayed in frame with V and J; all others were non-productive. Following IMGT convention, CDR3 was defined as the stretch from the second conserved V-encoded cysteine up to the conserved J-encoded phenylalanine. The earlier analysis of about 590 of the donors excluded sequences that lacked an unambiguous match to a single V gene segment. An earlier analysis of 587 of the donors classified V segments as functional when productive rearrangements were above 56.7% and as segregating when the standard deviation between donors was above 5%. A statistical classification framework was built to diagnose cytomegalovirus status from the catalog of TCR beta chain sequences. In a later analysis, TCR nucleotide sequences were compared against IMGT/GENE-DB human TR gene sequences so that V and J genes could be assigned. In a later analysis, CDR3 sequences and most-parsimonious VDJ recombination scenarios were assigned using the TCRdist pipeline. In a later analysis, each TCR beta chain was defined by its CDR3 amino acid sequence together with its V-gene family, and reads without a unique V-gene family were excluded. In a later analysis, 450 to 600 highly shared, low-generation-probability nucleotide sequences were removed to address suspected cross-contamination and a sequencing artifact. In a later analysis, a clonal expansion index was calculated for each public chain from normalized within-repertoire ranks of inferred template counts. A later analysis computed generation probabilities with a VDJ recombination model fitted to out-of-frame rearrangements, and checked the results against IGoR. In a later analysis, TCR-TCR, TCR-HLA and TCR-CMV co-occurrence was scored with hypergeometric tests, and a repertoire-size bias correction was applied to TCR pairs. To estimate false discovery rates, a later analysis permuted the HLA or CMV assignments 20 times. In a later analysis, co-occurring TCRs were grouped using DBSCAN, and TCRdist sequence similarity was added for clustering within HLA-allele-positive subsets. Repertoires with fewer than 30,000 or more than 120,000 public chains were left out of co-occurrence clustering, as were four to six repertoires with anomalous nucleotide sharing. TCRdb obtained this table from immuneACCESS and retained in-frame rearrangements with V and J assigned. These tables miss some clones; where compared with another copy, unresolved V genes account for less than half of the shortfall, and the remainder is unexplained. V and J calls and clone size come straight from that table; D and trimming were deduced from the DNA. This sample comprises about 210,000 clones, 75% to 90% of them detected only once. Clones ranked in the top ten supply around 0.34% of the sample.

These data belong to a study of cytomegalovirus exposure and HLA in healthy donors (dated 2017 in TCRdb). Background on the whole study: An earlier analysis of roughly 500 of the donors reported approximately 300 Gb of sequence data and 117 million unique TCR beta sequences obtained from about 170 million T cells. Roughly 300 gigabases of sequencing data and around 85 million unique TCR sequences made up an early release that covered approximately 650 HLA-typed donors. Of the 300 to 400 genotyped donors, about 80% fell in the genetic ancestry cluster associated with self-reported Caucasian donors. The study was designed to test whether signatures of past pathogen exposure could be identified by cataloging public T cell receptors. The T cell repertoires of around 670 subjects were profiled by immunosequencing and related to cytomegalovirus serostatus. A separate validation cohort of approximately 120 different subjects was used in addition to the 666-subject first cohort. High-throughput TCR immunosequencing, statistical association of individual TCRs with disease status, and machine learning were combined to predict cytomegalovirus infection status. A later analysis re-analyzed previously published TCR beta repertoires from hundreds of donors and added high-resolution HLA genotyping to study TCR occurrence patterns. In the later analysis, no new phenotypic data were used to find candidate immune exposures; instead, reliance was placed on TCR beta sequences and their occurrence across donors. An earlier analysis of 587 of the donors used high-throughput TCR beta sequencing to judge whether each TCR beta V gene segment behaved as functional or pseudogenic. Alongside the repertoire data, information on donor age, sex, ethnicity and CMV serostatus was compiled. A later genetic analysis took genome-wide SNP genotypes for 398 of the 666 donors and used that subset as a discovery cohort. Every repertoire in the discovery cohort had been generated on one and the same sequencing platform. HLA typing covered class I and class II loci at four-digit resolution. The number of donors typed differed by locus, with roughly 620-630 for A, B, C, DRB1 and DQB1, 522 for DQA1, 600 to 610 for DPA1, and under 490 for DPB1. About five DR-DQ haplotypes were handled as single units for association and clustering, since linkage in the cohort was strong. Among some 400 genotyped donors of the cohort, an average of about 240,000 unique TCR beta nucleotide sequences was sequenced per donor, of which about 18% were non-productive. The investigation overall reported the following: Presence/absence analyses assumed roughly uniform sequencing depth across donors, an assumption that may not hold. In an earlier analysis of several hundred of the donors, most TCR beta V segments were observed in productive rearrangements about 87% or about 30% of the time, broadly matching IMGT annotations. In a later analysis, 15,000 to 20,000 TCR beta sequences were associated with specific HLA alleles at a false discovery rate of 0.05. Compared with equally common non-associated chains, HLA-associated TCR beta chains in a later analysis were more clonally expanded and had lower generation probabilities. The classifier was reported to diagnose cytomegalovirus status with high specificity and sensitivity in both the original and validation cohorts. In a later genetic analysis, fewer N-insertions in productive TCRs were reported among donors in an Asian-associated ancestry cluster than the roughly 640-donor mean. According to a later analysis, TCR association rates differed among HLA loci, with DRB1 alleles showing the most associated TCRs and HLA-C alleles showing the fewest. The 87-base-pair reads could not distinguish some IMGT-functional V segments, including TRBV6-2 and TRBV6-3, so those segments were excluded. Correlated functional status among segregating V segments might be attributable to linkage disequilibrium, but an unknown experimental factor could not be ruled out. Most TCR sequences were observed very rarely across donors, whereas some public TCRs were present in many individuals. Because HLA typing was missing for some donors at each locus, association tests included only the typed subset. The authors suggested that the approach could potentially be generalized to other disease states and immunological phenotypes. A cluster of highly shared sequence variants was judged likely to represent a technical artifact of the sequencing pipeline. The earlier analysis of 587 of the donors excluded roughly 17 rarely observed V segments, including chromosome 9 orphons, because counts were too low. In a later analysis, several top co-occurrence clusters were reported to appear linked to parvovirus B19, influenza, CMV and Epstein-Barr virus. In a later analysis, most CMV-associated TCR beta chains were found to appear HLA-restricted, with HLA associations seemingly driven largely by CMV exposure. In this cohort, only TCR beta chains were sequenced, and detectable features were limited by the absence of alpha or paired-chain data. Assigning TCR associations to individual alleles was difficult when HLA alleles, especially DR and DQ, strongly co-occurred. Three of the identified cytomegalovirus-associated TCR beta chains were confirmed in vitro to be specific for cytomegalovirus antigens. The study listed around 160 TCR beta chains as associated with cytomegalovirus. V-gene and J-gene trimming of TCR beta chains was associated with a missense DCLRE1C variant in a later genetic analysis, and the association was replicated in an independent cohort. Immune exposure information for the cohort was limited to CMV serostatus. A further reported finding was that TCR beta sequences accurately predicted the HLA-A and HLA-B alleles for most subjects in the first cohort.

The cohort consisted of hundreds of healthy bone marrow donors. All cohort members were sampled while nominally healthy, although unrecorded immune exposures were likely present. The donor tested CMV seronegative, placing the donor among the roughly 340 seronegative members of the cohort. A peripheral blood sample was collected from each donor, and TCR beta sequencing was performed on peripheral blood mononuclear cells. The Qiagen DNeasy Blood Extraction Kit was used to extract genomic DNA from the blood cell samples. The TCR comes from a woman aged 25-40 years in good health and CMV-seronegative. The chain is encoded by TRBV11-2 joined to TRBJ1-2; the D gene is possibly TRBD1, with 5 bases matching. The source material was PBMCs. The DNA sequence is given as TGTGCCAGCAGCGCCCTACAGGAGGGCTATGGCTACACCTTC. It translates to CASSALQEGYGYTF.